The present TCR beta chain was sequenced within a study of shared clonotypes between healthy human individuals. Germline CDR1 reads LNHDA; CDR2 reads SQIVND (reference sequence). V dropped 7 bases and J dropped 0; count of bases not matched to a gene: 8. The CDR3 totals 16 residues. The data were produced by immunoSEQ multiplex PCR, yet TCRdb's version contains in-frame clones alone and is incomplete. The table lists some 380,000 clones, approximately 97% of them singletons. Remarks on this clone: Antigen: not known.

What CD8 memory combined were CD45RO+ cells and CCR7-negative CD45RA+ TemRA cells. Overall study findings and caveats: Non-shared clonotypes showed lower generation probabilities than clonotypes common to all four donors. Between a handful of donors, naive CD4 clonotypes were shared at a level of around 5.1%.

The source material was memory CD8+ T cells sorted from blood. Sample subset: CD45RO+ cells pooled with CCR7-negative TemRA cells. The V call is TRBV19, the J call TRBJ2-2; 7 bases are a match to TRBD2. The sequence came from a man aged 25-45 years in good health. CDR3 DNA sequence: TGTGCCAGTAATCGTCAGCGGGGCCCGAACACCGGGGAGCTGTTTTTT. It codes for CASNRQRGPNTGELFF.